The clone carrying this T cell receptor beta chain was recorded many times. As yet, its antigen is unknown. This sample was included in a study of spatial heterogeneity in lung cancer. Study-level findings and limits: Tumor mutation count correlated with how many alpha and beta TCRs expanded intratumorally.

Trimming at V came to 7 bases and at J to 7 bases, leaving 12 bases not matched to a gene. Germline CDR1 reads SNHLY; CDR2 reads FYNNEI. The CDR3 extends over 15 amino acids. Sample time point: sample taken at primary tumor resection. Without sorting, whole RNA was sequenced from tumor, nontumor lung or frozen PBMC. Using its own MiXCR run on the 5' RACE reads, TCRdb lists one record per CDR3 protein. This table has approximately 23,000 distinct CDR3 sequences, about 4.9% appearing once. V is TRBV2 and J is TRBJ2-1, with 8 bases fitting TRBD2. Sequencing used lung tumor tissue, obtained at surgery. The TCR originated in a male donor with early-stage non-small cell lung cancer. The CDR3, as DNA: TGTGCCAGCACTTATGTCGGGAGGGCCTCTAATGAGCAGTTCTTC. It encodes CASTYVGRASNEQFF.